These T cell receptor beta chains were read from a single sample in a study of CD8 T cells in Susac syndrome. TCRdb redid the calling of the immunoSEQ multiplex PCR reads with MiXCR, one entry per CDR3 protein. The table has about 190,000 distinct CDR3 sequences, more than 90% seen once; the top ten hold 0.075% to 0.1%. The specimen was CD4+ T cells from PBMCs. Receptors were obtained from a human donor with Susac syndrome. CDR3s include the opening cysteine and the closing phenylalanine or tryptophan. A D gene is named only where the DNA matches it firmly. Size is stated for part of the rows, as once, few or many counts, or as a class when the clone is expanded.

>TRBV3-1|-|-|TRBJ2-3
CASSLHGDTQYF
TGTGCCAGCAGTCTACACGGGGATACGCAGTATTTT
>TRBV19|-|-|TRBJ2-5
CASTPQGLETQYF
TGTGCCAGTACCCCACAGGGCCTAGAGACCCAGTACTTC
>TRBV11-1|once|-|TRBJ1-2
CASSLEGKGYTF
TGTGCCAGCAGCTTAGAAGGGAAAGGCTACACCTTC
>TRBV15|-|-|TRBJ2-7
CATSRGQGPWDYEQYF
TGTGCCACCAGCAGAGGTCAGGGACCCTGGGACTACGAGCAGTACTTC
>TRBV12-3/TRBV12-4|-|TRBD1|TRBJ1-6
CASRTAGQGGSPLHF
TGTGCCAGCAGAACCGCGGGACAGGGAGGCTCACCCCTCCACTTT
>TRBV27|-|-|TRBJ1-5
CASSIPTGNNQPQHF
TGTGCCAGCAGCATACCAACAGGGAACAATCAGCCCCAGCATTTT
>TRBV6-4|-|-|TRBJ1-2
CASSDRGGLGYTF
TGTGCCAGCAGTGATCGCGGGGGTCTTGGCTACACCTTC
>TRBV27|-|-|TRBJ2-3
CASSLTGLLGAPDTQYF
TGTGCCAGCAGTCTAACTGGACTCCTCGGGGCTCCAGATACGCAGTATTTT
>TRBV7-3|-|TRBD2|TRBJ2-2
CASSPLAGGYANTGELFF
TGTGCCAGCAGCCCGCTAGCGGGGGGGTACGCGAACACCGGGGAGCTGTTTTTT
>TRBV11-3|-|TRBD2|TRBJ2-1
CASSSSTSGHNEQFF
TGTGCCAGCAGCTCTTCGACTAGCGGACACAATGAGCAGTTCTTC
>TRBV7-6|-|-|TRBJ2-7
CASSLGRGAAIYEQYF
TGTGCCAGCAGCTTAGGAAGGGGCGCGGCCATCTACGAGCAGTACTTC
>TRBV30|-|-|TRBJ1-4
CAWGRSAEKLFF
TGTGCCTGGGGGCGGAGCGCAGAAAAACTGTTTTTT
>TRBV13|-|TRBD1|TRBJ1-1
CASSSRQGRGNTEAFF
TGTGCCAGCAGCTCTCGACAGGGGAGAGGGAACACTGAAGCTTTCTTT
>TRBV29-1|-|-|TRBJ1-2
CSVEGQNYGYTF
TGCAGCGTTGAAGGGCAGAACTATGGCTACACCTTC
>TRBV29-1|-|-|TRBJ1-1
CSVENRAYRTEAFF
TGCAGCGTTGAGAATCGGGCTTACAGGACTGAAGCTTTCTTT
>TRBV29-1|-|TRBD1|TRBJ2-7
CSAEGSQGAGEQYF
TGCAGCGCCGAAGGGTCACAGGGGGCGGGAGAGCAGTACTTC
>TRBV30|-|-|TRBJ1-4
CAWSVPGREKLFF
TGTGCCTGGAGTGTACCAGGGCGTGAAAAACTGTTTTTT
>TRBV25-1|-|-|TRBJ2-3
CASSGWPTSTDTQYF
TGTGCCAGCAGTGGATGGCCCACAAGCACAGATACGCAGTATTTT
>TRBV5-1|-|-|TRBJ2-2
CASSLEADTGELFF
TGCGCCAGCAGCTTGGAAGCCGACACCGGGGAGCTGTTTTTT
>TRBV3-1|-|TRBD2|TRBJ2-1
CASSQIMGGAEQFF
TGTGCCAGCAGCCAAATCATGGGAGGGGCTGAGCAGTTCTTC
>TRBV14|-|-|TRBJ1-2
CASSRDTYYGYTF
TGTGCCAGCAGCCGTGACACTTACTATGGCTACACCTTC
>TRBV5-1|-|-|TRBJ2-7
CASSLFSRQQGDEQYF
TGCGCCAGCAGCTTGTTTTCTAGACAGCAAGGCGACGAGCAGTACTTC
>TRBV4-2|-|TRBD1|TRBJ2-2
CASSQGTAVTGELFF
TGTGCCAGCAGCCAGGGGACAGCCGTTACCGGGGAGCTGTTTTTT
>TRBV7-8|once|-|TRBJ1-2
CASSLGSPLSDYGYTF
TGTGCCAGCAGCTTAGGATCCCCGCTGTCCGACTATGGCTACACCTTC
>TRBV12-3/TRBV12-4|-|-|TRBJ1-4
CASSLISPARQEKLFF
TGTGCCAGCAGTTTAATTAGTCCCGCAAGGCAAGAAAAACTGTTTTTT
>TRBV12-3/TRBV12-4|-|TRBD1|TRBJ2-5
CASSFWDRGETQYF
TGTGCCAGCAGTTTCTGGGACAGGGGAGAGACCCAGTACTTC
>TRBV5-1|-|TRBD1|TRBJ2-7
CASSLGQGAYEQYF
TGTGCCAGCAGTTTAGGACAGGGCGCCTACGAGCAGTACTTC
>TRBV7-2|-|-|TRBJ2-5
CASSLGYRETQYF
TGTGCCAGCAGCTTAGGTTATCGAGAGACCCAGTACTTC
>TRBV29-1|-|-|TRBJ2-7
CSVQQGGSYEQYF
TGCAGCGTACAACAGGGAGGATCCTACGAGCAGTACTTC
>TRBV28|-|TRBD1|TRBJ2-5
CASRGTEETQYF
TGTGCCAGCAGGGGGACAGAAGAGACCCAGTACTTC
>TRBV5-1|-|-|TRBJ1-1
CASSNLQGNTEAFF
TGCGCCAGCAGCAACCTACAAGGGAACACTGAAGCTTTCTTT
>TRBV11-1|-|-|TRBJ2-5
CASSAPGFGQTQYF
TGTGCCAGCAGCGCCCCGGGCTTCGGGCAGACCCAGTACTTC
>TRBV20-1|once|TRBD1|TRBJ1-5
CSARTLGQGPGQPQHF
TGCAGTGCTAGAACTCTAGGACAGGGGCCAGGACAGCCCCAGCATTTT
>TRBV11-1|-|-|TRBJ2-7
CASSLAQGSYEQYF
TGTGCCAGCAGCTTAGCGCAGGGCTCCTACGAGCAGTACTTC
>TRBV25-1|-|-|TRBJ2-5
CASSERLQETQYF
TGTGCCAGCAGTGAACGACTCCAAGAGACCCAGTACTTC
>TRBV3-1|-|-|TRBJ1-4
CASSQDYQRTRLFF
TGTGCCAGCAGCCAAGATTATCAGAGAACGCGACTGTTTTTT
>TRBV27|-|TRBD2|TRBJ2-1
CASSGGDSNEQFF
TGTGCCAGCAGTGGGGGGGACTCCAATGAGCAGTTCTTC
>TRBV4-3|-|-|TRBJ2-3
CASSQVTGWHTQYF
TGCGCCAGCAGCCAAGTTACTGGGTGGCATACGCAGTATTTT
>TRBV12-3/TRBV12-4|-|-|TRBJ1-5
CASSFRSDSNQPQHF
TGTGCCAGCAGTTTTCGGAGCGATAGCAATCAGCCCCAGCATTTT
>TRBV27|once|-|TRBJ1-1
CASSWIGTGAEAFF
TGTGCCAGCAGTTGGATAGGGACGGGGGCTGAAGCTTTCTTT
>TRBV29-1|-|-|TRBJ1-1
CSVEEMGDTEAFF
TGCAGCGTTGAAGAAATGGGTGACACTGAAGCTTTCTTT
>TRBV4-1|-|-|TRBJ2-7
CASSQVGPPFAAEQYF
TGCGCCAGCAGCCAAGTCGGGCCGCCTTTCGCCGCCGAGCAGTACTTC
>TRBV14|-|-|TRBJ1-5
CASREGLGEPQHF
TGTGCCAGCAGAGAGGGACTCGGGGAGCCCCAGCATTTT